Listed below are T cell receptor beta chains from one sample, sequenced in a study of OX40 agonist ivuxolimab in advanced cancers. Sequenced by immunoSEQ multiplex PCR; TCRdb stores in-frame clones only, minus some. The sample includes tens of thousands of clones, 65% to 80% of them seen just once. The input for sequencing was CD4+ or CD8+ T cells sorted from blood, taken in a trial of the OX40 agonist ivuxolimab. The receptors were sampled from an adult with an advanced solid tumor such as melanoma, head and neck, liver or kidney cancer. Both conserved end residues are part of each CDR3. Each record gives: CDR3 DNA, CDR3 protein, V gene, clone size, J gene, CDR3 length, D gene. D genes are given only for firm matches. Clone size is not always given. Where it is, it says once, few, many or a class for expanded clones.

cdr3_nt: TGTGCCACCAGCAGAGTGGACATGGAACAGCCCCAGCATTTT
cdr3_aa: CATSRVDMEQPQHF
v_call: TRBV15
clone_size: NA
j_call: TRBJ1-5
cdr3_length: 14
d_call: NA

cdr3_nt: TGTGCCACCAGCAGAGAGATCGGGACTCTCCGAAACTATGGCTACACCTTC
cdr3_aa: CATSREIGTLRNYGYTF
v_call: TRBV15
clone_size: few
j_call: TRBJ1-2
cdr3_length: 17
d_call: NA

cdr3_nt: TGTGCCAGCAGCTTTAGAGGAGGGTCCGGGGAGCTGTTTTTT
cdr3_aa: CASSFRGGSGELFF
v_call: TRBV7-9
clone_size: NA
j_call: TRBJ2-2
cdr3_length: 14
d_call: NA

cdr3_nt: TGTGCCAGCAGCTTAGAAGGACAGAAAGAGACCCAGTACTTC
cdr3_aa: CASSLEGQKETQYF
v_call: TRBV11-2
clone_size: NA
j_call: TRBJ2-5
cdr3_length: 14
d_call: NA

cdr3_nt: TGTGCCAGCAGCTTGGGTAACGTCTATGGCTACACCTTC
cdr3_aa: CASSLGNVYGYTF
v_call: TRBV5-4
clone_size: NA
j_call: TRBJ1-2
cdr3_length: 13
d_call: NA

cdr3_nt: TGTGCCAGCAGTTTGGGGACAGGGCCGATATACGAGCAGTACTTC
cdr3_aa: CASSLGTGPIYEQYF
v_call: TRBV6-5
clone_size: few
j_call: TRBJ2-7
cdr3_length: 15
d_call: TRBD1

cdr3_nt: TGTGCCAGCTCACCGGCCGGCTCAAACTATGGCTACACCTTC
cdr3_aa: CASSPAGSNYGYTF
v_call: TRBV18
clone_size: few
j_call: TRBJ1-2
cdr3_length: 14
d_call: NA

cdr3_nt: TGTGCCAGCAGCCAAGACGGCTTATTAGGTGAAAAACTGTTTTTT
cdr3_aa: CASSQDGLLGEKLFF
v_call: TRBV4-2
clone_size: NA
j_call: TRBJ1-4
cdr3_length: 15
d_call: NA

cdr3_nt: TGTGCCAGCAGCTTAGCACCAGGTCCGACCAAGGAGCAGTTCTTC
cdr3_aa: CASSLAPGPTKEQFF
v_call: TRBV7-2
clone_size: once
j_call: TRBJ2-1
cdr3_length: 15
d_call: NA

cdr3_nt: TGCGCCAGCAGCCAAGATGTTGGAGGGGTACCAAAAGAGACCCAGTACTTC
cdr3_aa: CASSQDVGGVPKETQYF
v_call: TRBV4-3
clone_size: NA
j_call: TRBJ2-5
cdr3_length: 17
d_call: NA

cdr3_nt: TGTGCCAGCAGTTACTCGGACAGCAACTCTGGAAACACCATATATTTT
cdr3_aa: CASSYSDSNSGNTIYF
v_call: TRBV6-6
clone_size: NA
j_call: TRBJ1-3
cdr3_length: 16
d_call: NA

cdr3_nt: TGCAGCGTTGAACTAGCGGCCAGCACAGATACGCAGTATTTT
cdr3_aa: CSVELAASTDTQYF
v_call: TRBV29-1
clone_size: NA
j_call: TRBJ2-3
cdr3_length: 14
d_call: TRBD2

cdr3_nt: TGTGCCAGCAGCTCCCAGACAGGGGGCCACACTGAAGCTTTCTTT
cdr3_aa: CASSSQTGGHTEAFF
v_call: TRBV7-9
clone_size: few
j_call: TRBJ1-1
cdr3_length: 15
d_call: TRBD1

cdr3_nt: TGTGCCAGTAGTATTCTTCCAGTCTCCGGGGAGCTGTTTTTT
cdr3_aa: CASSILPVSGELFF
v_call: TRBV19
clone_size: medium-sized
j_call: TRBJ2-2
cdr3_length: 14
d_call: NA

cdr3_nt: TGTGCCAGCAGCTTAGATCTGTACACTGAAGCTTTCTTT
cdr3_aa: CASSLDLYTEAFF
v_call: TRBV7-2
clone_size: NA
j_call: TRBJ1-1
cdr3_length: 13
d_call: NA

cdr3_nt: TGTGCCAGCATTACAGGAGTGGGGGGCTACACCTTC
cdr3_aa: CASITGVGGYTF
v_call: TRBV6-1
clone_size: NA
j_call: TRBJ1-2
cdr3_length: 12
d_call: NA

cdr3_nt: TGTGCCAGCAGCCAGGACAGGGGCGCAGATACGCAGTATTTT
cdr3_aa: CASSQDRGADTQYF
v_call: TRBV14
clone_size: NA
j_call: TRBJ2-3
cdr3_length: 14
d_call: TRBD1

cdr3_nt: TGTGCCTGGAGAACGGGGAGCGGTGAAAAACTGTTTTTT
cdr3_aa: CAWRTGSGEKLFF
v_call: TRBV30
clone_size: NA
j_call: TRBJ1-4
cdr3_length: 13
d_call: NA

cdr3_nt: TGTGCCAGCAGTCCTAGCAGTGGGTACGAGCAGTACTTC
cdr3_aa: CASSPSSGYEQYF
v_call: TRBV6-5
clone_size: NA
j_call: TRBJ2-7
cdr3_length: 13
d_call: NA

cdr3_nt: TGTGCCAGCAGCTTACTCCAGGGGAACGCTGAAGCTTTCTTT
cdr3_aa: CASSLLQGNAEAFF
v_call: TRBV11-2
clone_size: once
j_call: TRBJ1-1
cdr3_length: 14
d_call: NA

cdr3_nt: TGTGCCAGCAGCGAGCAGGGGGCGGGTACTGAAGCTTTCTTT
cdr3_aa: CASSEQGAGTEAFF
v_call: TRBV9
clone_size: NA
j_call: TRBJ1-1
cdr3_length: 14
d_call: TRBD1

cdr3_nt: TGTGCCAGCAGTCCGGGCCCAAATTCACCCCTCCACTTT
cdr3_aa: CASSPGPNSPLHF
v_call: TRBV7-9
clone_size: NA
j_call: TRBJ1-6
cdr3_length: 13
d_call: NA

cdr3_nt: TGTGCCAGCAAGCTAGCGGGGGGCTACGAGCAGTACTTC
cdr3_aa: CASKLAGGYEQYF
v_call: TRBV11-2
clone_size: NA
j_call: TRBJ2-7
cdr3_length: 13
d_call: TRBD2

cdr3_nt: TGTGCCACAAAAACATGGCAAGGCTACACCTTC
cdr3_aa: CATKTWQGYTF
v_call: TRBV19
clone_size: NA
j_call: TRBJ1-2
cdr3_length: 11
d_call: NA

cdr3_nt: TGTGCCAGCAGCCCCGGGTTCCACTACAATGAGCAGTTCTTC
cdr3_aa: CASSPGFHYNEQFF
v_call: TRBV28
clone_size: once
j_call: TRBJ2-1
cdr3_length: 14
d_call: NA

cdr3_nt: TGTGCCAGCGCGGACCCCAGACTAGCGGCGAGTGAAGAGACCCAGTACTTC
cdr3_aa: CASADPRLAASEETQYF
v_call: TRBV2
clone_size: NA
j_call: TRBJ2-5
cdr3_length: 17
d_call: TRBD2

cdr3_nt: TGTGCCAGTAGGGGGGGATGGAGCCAGCCCCAGCATTTT
cdr3_aa: CASRGGWSQPQHF
v_call: TRBV19
clone_size: few
j_call: TRBJ1-5
cdr3_length: 13
d_call: NA

cdr3_nt: TGTGCCAGCAGCTCCGGGGGGTTGGGTCAGCCCCAGCATTTT
cdr3_aa: CASSSGGLGQPQHF
v_call: TRBV7-9
clone_size: NA
j_call: TRBJ1-5
cdr3_length: 14
d_call: NA

cdr3_nt: TGTGCCTGGAGAGGAGGTTGGGGCACAGATACGCAGTATTTT
cdr3_aa: CAWRGGWGTDTQYF
v_call: TRBV30
clone_size: NA
j_call: TRBJ2-3
cdr3_length: 14
d_call: NA

cdr3_nt: TGTGCCAGCAGCTTGCCGCGACTTACAGATACGCAGTATTTT
cdr3_aa: CASSLPRLTDTQYF
v_call: TRBV13
clone_size: NA
j_call: TRBJ2-3
cdr3_length: 14
d_call: NA

cdr3_nt: TGTGCCAGCAGCTTAGGGGCAGATGGCTACACCTTC
cdr3_aa: CASSLGADGYTF
v_call: TRBV7-9
clone_size: NA
j_call: TRBJ1-2
cdr3_length: 12
d_call: NA

cdr3_nt: TGTGCCAGCAGTCACACCGGGACAAGCTACGAGCAGTACTTC
cdr3_aa: CASSHTGTSYEQYF
v_call: TRBV6-5
clone_size: NA
j_call: TRBJ2-7
cdr3_length: 14
d_call: NA

cdr3_nt: TGCAGCGTTGGCCAAAACACAGGGAAGCAGTACTTC
cdr3_aa: CSVGQNTGKQYF
v_call: TRBV29-1
clone_size: once
j_call: TRBJ2-7
cdr3_length: 12
d_call: NA

cdr3_nt: TGTGCCAGCAGTTACTCGTGGGATCAGCCCCAGCATTTT
cdr3_aa: CASSYSWDQPQHF
v_call: TRBV6-5
clone_size: NA
j_call: TRBJ1-5
cdr3_length: 13
d_call: NA

cdr3_nt: TGCAGCGTTCCGGGGGGGAACTCTAACACCGGGGAGCTGTTTTTT
cdr3_aa: CSVPGGNSNTGELFF
v_call: TRBV29-1
clone_size: few
j_call: TRBJ2-2
cdr3_length: 15
d_call: TRBD2

cdr3_nt: TGTGCCAGCCTAAGAAGGGACAGGGTCGTCCCCCTCAGCACTGAAGCTTTCTTT
cdr3_aa: CASLRRDRVVPLSTEAFF
v_call: TRBV21-1
clone_size: NA
j_call: TRBJ1-1
cdr3_length: 18
d_call: NA

cdr3_nt: TGTGCCAGCAGGGGGGTAGGGGCGGGAGAGCAGTACTTC
cdr3_aa: CASRGVGAGEQYF
v_call: TRBV6-1
clone_size: NA
j_call: TRBJ2-7
cdr3_length: 13
d_call: NA

cdr3_nt: TGTGCCAGCAGTGCGACTAGCGGGGGGGCAGATACGCAGTATTTT
cdr3_aa: CASSATSGGADTQYF
v_call: TRBV6-5
clone_size: NA
j_call: TRBJ2-3
cdr3_length: 15
d_call: TRBD2

cdr3_nt: TGCGCCAGCAGCCCGGGACAGGGGGCGGACACTGAAGCTTTCTTT
cdr3_aa: CASSPGQGADTEAFF
v_call: TRBV5-1
clone_size: NA
j_call: TRBJ1-1
cdr3_length: 15
d_call: TRBD1

cdr3_nt: TGCGCCAGCAGTGAGTCATCCAGGGGCCATGAGCAGTTCTTC
cdr3_aa: CASSESSRGHEQFF
v_call: TRBV10-1
clone_size: NA
j_call: TRBJ2-1
cdr3_length: 14
d_call: NA

cdr3_nt: TGTGCCAGCAGCAGCCAGGGGCTAGGCAATCAGCCCCAGCATTTT
cdr3_aa: CASSSQGLGNQPQHF
v_call: TRBV27
clone_size: NA
j_call: TRBJ1-5
cdr3_length: 15
d_call: NA

cdr3_nt: TGTGCCAGCAGAGGGGTAGGGGGGGGAGAGACCCAGTACTTC
cdr3_aa: CASRGVGGGETQYF
v_call: TRBV6-1
clone_size: NA
j_call: TRBJ2-5
cdr3_length: 14
d_call: NA

cdr3_nt: TGTGCCAGCAGCGTAGCGGGAGTCACGGTAGCAGATACGCAGTATTTT
cdr3_aa: CASSVAGVTVADTQYF
v_call: TRBV9
clone_size: NA
j_call: TRBJ2-3
cdr3_length: 16
d_call: NA

cdr3_nt: TGTGCCAGCAGCAAGGGGGCGGGGGAGATGGGCACTGAAGCTTTCTTT
cdr3_aa: CASSKGAGEMGTEAFF
v_call: TRBV5-4
clone_size: NA
j_call: TRBJ1-1
cdr3_length: 16
d_call: TRBD1

cdr3_nt: TGTGCCAGTAGTGTAACAGGGGGGAGCATTGAAGCTTTCTTT
cdr3_aa: CASSVTGGSIEAFF
v_call: TRBV19
clone_size: NA
j_call: TRBJ1-1
cdr3_length: 14
d_call: TRBD1

cdr3_nt: TGTGCCAGAAGCGTCCACAGGGGGCAGGGGACCGGGTCTGGAAACACCATATATTTT
cdr3_aa: CARSVHRGQGTGSGNTIYF
v_call: TRBV5-3
clone_size: NA
j_call: TRBJ1-3
cdr3_length: 19
d_call: TRBD1

cdr3_nt: TGTGCGGAAGGGGACAGGGGGCGAGATGAGCAGTTCTTC
cdr3_aa: CAEGDRGRDEQFF
v_call: TRBV5-6
clone_size: NA
j_call: TRBJ2-1
cdr3_length: 13
d_call: TRBD1

cdr3_nt: TGTGCCAGTAGTGTCAGAATGACAGTAGCCAAAAACATTCAGTACTTC
cdr3_aa: CASSVRMTVAKNIQYF
v_call: TRBV19
clone_size: few
j_call: TRBJ2-4
cdr3_length: 16
d_call: NA

cdr3_nt: TGTGCCAGAAGCTCGACAGCCCGCCTCCACTTT
cdr3_aa: CARSSTARLHF
v_call: TRBV5-3
clone_size: NA
j_call: TRBJ1-6
cdr3_length: 11
d_call: NA

cdr3_nt: TGTGCCAGCAGCCCCAGGTGGGGGACTAGTACAGATACGCAGTATTTT
cdr3_aa: CASSPRWGTSTDTQYF
v_call: TRBV11-2
clone_size: NA
j_call: TRBJ2-3
cdr3_length: 16
d_call: TRBD2

cdr3_nt: TGTGCCAGTAGTATAACTTCGGGCGGTACAGGGTTTCCCAATGAGCAGTTCTTC
cdr3_aa: CASSITSGGTGFPNEQFF
v_call: TRBV19
clone_size: NA
j_call: TRBJ2-1
cdr3_length: 18
d_call: NA

cdr3_nt: TGCGCCAGCAGCCCCGCCCTGGACGAGCAGTACTTC
cdr3_aa: CASSPALDEQYF
v_call: TRBV5-1
clone_size: NA
j_call: TRBJ2-7
cdr3_length: 12
d_call: NA

cdr3_nt: TGCGCCAGCAGCCGAGCACAGCGGGGGGACACAGATACGCAGTATTTT
cdr3_aa: CASSRAQRGDTDTQYF
v_call: TRBV4-1
clone_size: NA
j_call: TRBJ2-3
cdr3_length: 16
d_call: TRBD2

cdr3_nt: TGCGCCAGCAGCCAAGAAGGCGGCAGACACAATGAGCAGTTCTTC
cdr3_aa: CASSQEGGRHNEQFF
v_call: TRBV4-1
clone_size: NA
j_call: TRBJ2-1
cdr3_length: 15
d_call: NA

cdr3_nt: TGTGCCAGCAGCCCCATCCGGACAGGGGGCTATGGCTACACCTTC
cdr3_aa: CASSPIRTGGYGYTF
v_call: TRBV14
clone_size: NA
j_call: TRBJ1-2
cdr3_length: 15
d_call: TRBD1

cdr3_nt: TGTGCCAGCAGTTACTCGGCTACAGGACGTGGCTACACCTTC
cdr3_aa: CASSYSATGRGYTF
v_call: TRBV6-6
clone_size: NA
j_call: TRBJ1-2
cdr3_length: 14
d_call: NA

cdr3_nt: TGCGCCAGCAGCCGTTTGGCGGGGGCGCTGGCCGGAAACACCATATATTTT
cdr3_aa: CASSRLAGALAGNTIYF
v_call: TRBV4-3
clone_size: NA
j_call: TRBJ1-3
cdr3_length: 17
d_call: NA

cdr3_nt: TGTGCCAGCAGTGAACAGACAGGGATGGGCAATCAGCCCCAGCATTTT
cdr3_aa: CASSEQTGMGNQPQHF
v_call: TRBV6-1
clone_size: once
j_call: TRBJ1-5
cdr3_length: 16
d_call: TRBD1

cdr3_nt: TGTGCCAGCAGTCCCCTGGTTGGCAGGGACGGCGAGCAGTACTTC
cdr3_aa: CASSPLVGRDGEQYF
v_call: TRBV6-4
clone_size: NA
j_call: TRBJ2-7
cdr3_length: 15
d_call: NA

cdr3_nt: TGTGCCAGCAGCTTAGCGAGGGGGCGAATCGATGAGCAGTTCTTC
cdr3_aa: CASSLARGRIDEQFF
v_call: TRBV7-9
clone_size: once
j_call: TRBJ2-1
cdr3_length: 15
d_call: TRBD1